A single sample gave rise to the 5 T cell receptor beta chains below, sequenced in a study of T cell responses to AZD1222 COVID-19 vaccine. Sequenced by immunoSEQ multiplex PCR; TCRdb stores in-frame clones only, minus some. The table records 90,000 to 150,000 clones, about 89% of them present only once. The specimen comprised peripheral blood, sampled on day 0 of AZD1222 vaccination. The receptors originated from an adult in good health.

This clone was seen only once. The chain couples TRBV4-1 to TRBJ2-7; TRBD1 matches 7 bases. The CDR3 consists of 14 residues. Germline trimming cut 0 bases from V and 5 bases from J; bases unmatched to any gene: 4. CDR1 and CDR2 from the germline V gene are MGHRA and YSYEKL. The CDR3 loop is CASSQDTGANEQYF. For the CDR3, the DNA is TGCGCCAGCAGCCAAGATACAGGGGCCAACGAGCAGTACTTC.

The V and J genes are TRBV11-2 and TRBJ2-3; D uncertain. CDR1 and CDR2 from the germline V gene are SGHAT and FQNNGV. The CDR3 length is 11 residues. V was cut by 4 bases and J by 5 bases, with 4 bases left in between. In DNA form, the CDR3 reads TGTGCCAGCAGCTGGGAAGATACGCAGTATTTT. Amino acid sequence: CASSWEDTQYF.

The CDR3 protein is CASSLRGNYGYTF. The CDR3 DNA reads as TGTGCCAGCAGCTTAAGGGGTAACTATGGCTACACCTTC. This chain uses TRBV5-4 with TRBJ1-2, with D tentatively TRBD1 (5 bases). The CDR3 spans 13 residues. Germline CDR1 SGHNT, CDR2 YYREEE (reference sequence). V was clipped by 2 bases and J by 1 base, with 6 bases between them.

The chain has TRBV19 and TRBJ1-1, with TRBD1 matching 9 bases. The germline CDR1 and CDR2 sequences are LNHDA and SQIVND (reference sequence). This CDR3 spans 15 amino acids. The trim removed 3 bases at V and 8 bases at J, leaving 10 bases unmatched. The CDR3 spells CASSIKGQGNEEAFF. CDR3 bases: TGTGCCAGTAGTATTAAGGGACAGGGAAACGAGGAAGCTTTCTTT.

The J gene is TRBJ1-6, the V gene TRBV27; TRBD1 might be the D (6 bases). Germline V gives CDR1 MNHEY, CDR2 SMNVEV (reference sequence). Trimming cost V 7 bases and J 7 bases, with 17 bases left between them. CDR3 length: 15 residues. The chain's CDR3 is CASNPYRGANSPLHF. For the CDR3, the DNA is TGTGCCAGCAATCCATACCGGGGGGCAAATTCACCCCTCCACTTT.